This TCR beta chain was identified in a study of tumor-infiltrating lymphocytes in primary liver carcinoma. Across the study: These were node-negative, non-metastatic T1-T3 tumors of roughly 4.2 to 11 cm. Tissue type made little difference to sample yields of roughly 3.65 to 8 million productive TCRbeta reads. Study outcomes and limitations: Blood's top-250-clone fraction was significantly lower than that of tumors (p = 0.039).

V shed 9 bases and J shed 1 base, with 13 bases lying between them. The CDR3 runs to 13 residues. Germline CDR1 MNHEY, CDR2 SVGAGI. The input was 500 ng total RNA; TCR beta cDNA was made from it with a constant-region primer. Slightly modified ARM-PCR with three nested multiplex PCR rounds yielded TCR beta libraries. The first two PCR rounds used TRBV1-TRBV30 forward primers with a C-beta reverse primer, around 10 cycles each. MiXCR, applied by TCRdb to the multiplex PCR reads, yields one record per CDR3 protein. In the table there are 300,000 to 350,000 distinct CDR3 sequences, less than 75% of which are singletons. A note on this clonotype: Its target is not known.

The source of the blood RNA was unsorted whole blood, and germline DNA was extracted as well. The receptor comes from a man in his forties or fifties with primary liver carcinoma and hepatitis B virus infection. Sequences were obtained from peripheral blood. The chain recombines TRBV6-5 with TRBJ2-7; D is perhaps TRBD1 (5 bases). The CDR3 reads CASQRTTSYEQYF. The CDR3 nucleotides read TGTGCCAGTCAAAGGACAACATCCTACGAGCAGTACTTC.